Each of the 13 T cell receptor beta chains below was sequenced from the same sample in a study of blood T cell repertoires in COVID-19. Produced via immunoSEQ multiplex PCR; TCRdb's table is partial and in-frame only. This table has 180,000 or so clones, roughly 83% appearing once. The sequenced sample consisted of PBMCs or T cells enriched from blood (not recorded which). The origin of the receptors is a man aged 40-50 years with acute COVID-19.

The CDR3 spells CASSQDPGSGYNEQFF. The CDR3 region has the DNA TGTGCCAGCAGCCAAGATCCGGGGTCGGGATACAATGAGCAGTTCTTC. The chain is built from TRBV3-1 (or the pseudogene TRBV3-2) and TRBJ2-1; a possible D gene is TRBD2 (5 bases). V gave up 0 bases and J gave up 4 bases, with 13 bases separating them. The length of the CDR3 is 16 residues. Germline V gene sequence: CDR1 LGHDT, CDR2 YNNKEL (reference sequence).

The chain links TRBV30 to TRBJ2-7; TRBD1 matches at 10 bases. The germline CDR1 and CDR2 sequences are GTSNPN and SVGIG (reference sequence). The CDR3 extends over 13 amino acids. J was trimmed by 7 bases and V by 4 bases; bases with no gene match: 7. CDR3 sequence (DNA): TGTGCCTGGATGGGACAGGGGAAGGTGGAGCAGTACTTC. It translates to CAWMGQGKVEQYF.

The chain joins TRBV6-5 to TRBJ2-6; D unclear. Germline values: CDR1 MNHEY, CDR2 SVGAGI. This CDR3 comprises 15 residues. V gave up 0 bases and J gave up 2 bases, with 5 bases separating them. CDR3 DNA: TGTGCCAGCAGTTACTCCCGGGCTGGGGCCAACGTCCTGACTTTC. As protein: CASSYSRAGANVLTF.

J is TRBJ1-1 and V is TRBV5-1, with D perhaps matching TRBD1 (5 bases). Per germline, CDR1 SGHRS and CDR2 YFSETQ. V lost 4 bases to trimming and J lost 3 bases, with 7 bases between them. This CDR3 region has 12 residues. In DNA form, the CDR3 reads TGCGCCAGCAGCGGGGGGTACACTGAAGCTTTCTTT. Its protein product is CASSGGYTEAFF.

J is TRBJ1-1 and V is TRBV5-1, with no clear D. The CDR3 loop spans 13 amino acids. Germline CDR1 SGHRS, CDR2 YFSETQ. Trimming left V 3 bases short and J 0 bases short, with 6 bases between. CDR3 residues: CASSYNLNTEAFF. The CDR3, as DNA: TGCGCCAGCAGCTACAACCTGAACACTGAAGCTTTCTTT.

The CDR3 nucleotides read TGTGCCAGCAGTCGTTCTGGGGCACAGGCAGAGGGCTACACCTTC. This gives the protein CASSRSGAQAEGYTF. The chain recombines TRBV7-3 with TRBJ1-2, with D tentatively TRBD1 (5 bases). The germline V gene has CDR1 SGHTA and CDR2 FQGTGA. There are 15 residues in the CDR3. V shed 6 bases and J shed 8 bases, with 22 bases lying between them.

This chain uses TRBV2 with TRBJ2-1; 9 bases line up with TRBD2. The trim removed 7 bases at V and 4 bases at J, leaving 5 bases unmatched. Germline V gene lookup returns CDR1 SNHLY and CDR2 FYNNEI. This CDR3 comprises 14 residues. DNA of the CDR3: TGTGCCAGCACTCAGCTAGCGGGGTACAATGAGCAGTTCTTC. It yields the protein CASTQLAGYNEQFF.

This clone is a singleton in its sample. This rearrangement joins TRBV11-1 to TRBJ2-7; 7 bases are a match to TRBD1. This CDR3 has 14 residues. From germline, CDR1 is SGHAT and CDR2 FQDESV (reference sequence). With V trimmed by 2 bases and J by 2 bases, 3 bases remained unmatched. CDR3 residues: CASSLTGVAYEQYF. DNA for the CDR3: TGTGCCAGCAGCTTAACAGGGGTCGCCTACGAGCAGTACTTC.

The gene calls are TRBV2 and TRBJ2-7, with D maybe TRBD1 (6 bases). V was clipped by 3 bases and J by 8 bases, with 17 bases between them. Germline loops: CDR1 SNHLY, CDR2 FYNNEI. The length of the CDR3 is 14 residues. The CDR3 region is CASSDQGTLRKQYF. The CDR3 nucleotides are TGTGCCAGCAGTGACCAGGGGACGCTACGGAAGCAGTACTTC.

The rearrangement joins TRBV5-4 to TRBJ2-5; no clear D gene. The CDR3 spans 14 residues. V lost 3 bases to trimming and J lost 5 bases, with 14 bases between them. The V gene's germline CDR1 is SGHNT and CDR2 YYREEE (reference sequence). CDR3: CASSYYFGGETQYF. CDR3 DNA: TGTGCCAGCAGCTACTACTTTGGTGGGGAGACCCAGTACTTC.

As DNA, the CDR3 is TGTGCCAGCAGAAAGGGGCGCGAGCACACCATATATTTT. It translates to CASRKGREHTIYF. The V and J genes are TRBV28 and TRBJ1-3; D perhaps matches TRBD1 (5 bases). Trimming stripped 6 bases from V and 8 bases from J, with 14 bases between. Looked up from germline, CDR1 is MDHEN and CDR2 is SYDVKM. The CDR3 is 13 residues long.

The CDR3 coding sequence is TGTGCCAGCAGTGTGCTAGCGCCGAACACCGGGGAGCTGTTTTTT. This codes for CASSVLAPNTGELFF. The chain uses TRBV2 and TRBJ2-2, with D maybe TRBD2 (6 bases). Trimming took off 4 bases at V and 0 bases at J, with 9 bases between the two ends. The CDR3 extends over 15 amino acids. Germline CDR1 is SNHLY and CDR2 is FYNNEI.

V gene TRBV20-1 combines with J gene TRBJ1-5, with D possibly being TRBD1 (6 bases). CDR3 length: 14 residues. Germline V lookup: CDR1 DFQATT, CDR2 SNEGSKA (reference sequence). V was shortened by 3 bases and J by 6 bases, with 15 bases between the two germline ends. The CDR3 loop is CSASMAGDSQPQHF. The CDR3 nucleotides are TGCAGTGCTAGTATGGCAGGGGATAGTCAGCCCCAGCATTTT.